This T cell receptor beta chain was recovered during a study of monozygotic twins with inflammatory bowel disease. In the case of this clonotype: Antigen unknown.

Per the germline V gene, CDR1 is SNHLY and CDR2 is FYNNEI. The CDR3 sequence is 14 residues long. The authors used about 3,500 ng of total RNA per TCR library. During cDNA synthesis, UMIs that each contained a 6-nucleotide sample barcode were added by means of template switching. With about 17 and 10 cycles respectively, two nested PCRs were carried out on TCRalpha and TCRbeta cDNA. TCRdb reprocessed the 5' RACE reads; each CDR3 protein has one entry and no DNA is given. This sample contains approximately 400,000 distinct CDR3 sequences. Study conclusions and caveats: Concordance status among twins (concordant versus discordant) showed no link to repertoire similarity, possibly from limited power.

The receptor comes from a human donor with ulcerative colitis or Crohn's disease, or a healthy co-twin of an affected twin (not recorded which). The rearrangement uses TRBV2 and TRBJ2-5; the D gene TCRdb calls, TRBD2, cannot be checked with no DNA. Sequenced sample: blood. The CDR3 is CATGGGPIGETQYF.